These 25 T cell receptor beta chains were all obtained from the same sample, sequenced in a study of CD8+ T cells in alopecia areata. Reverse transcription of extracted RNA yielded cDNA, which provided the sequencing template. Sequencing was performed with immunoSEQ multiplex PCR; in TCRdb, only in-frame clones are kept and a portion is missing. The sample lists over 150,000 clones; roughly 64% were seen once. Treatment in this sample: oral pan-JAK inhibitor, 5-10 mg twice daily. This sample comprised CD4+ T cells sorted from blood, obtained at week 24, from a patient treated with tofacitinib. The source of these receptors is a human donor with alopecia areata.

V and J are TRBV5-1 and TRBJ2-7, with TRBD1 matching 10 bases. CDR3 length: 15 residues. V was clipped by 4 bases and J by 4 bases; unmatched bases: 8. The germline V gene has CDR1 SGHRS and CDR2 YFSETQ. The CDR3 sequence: CASSPDGTGDYEQYF. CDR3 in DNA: TGCGCCAGCAGCCCGGACGGGACAGGGGATTACGAGCAGTACTTC.

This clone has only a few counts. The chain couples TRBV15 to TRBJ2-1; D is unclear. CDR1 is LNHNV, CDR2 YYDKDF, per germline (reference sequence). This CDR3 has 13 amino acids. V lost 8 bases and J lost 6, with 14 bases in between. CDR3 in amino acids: CATADGPRNEQFF. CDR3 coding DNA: TGTGCCACCGCTGATGGTCCGCGCAATGAGCAGTTCTTC.

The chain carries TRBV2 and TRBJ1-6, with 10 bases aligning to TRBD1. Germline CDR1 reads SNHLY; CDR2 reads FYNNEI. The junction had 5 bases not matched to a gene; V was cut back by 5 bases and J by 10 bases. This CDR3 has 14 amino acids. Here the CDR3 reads CASSLDRGESPLHF. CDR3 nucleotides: TGTGCCAGCAGTCTGGACAGGGGGGAGTCACCCCTCCACTTT.

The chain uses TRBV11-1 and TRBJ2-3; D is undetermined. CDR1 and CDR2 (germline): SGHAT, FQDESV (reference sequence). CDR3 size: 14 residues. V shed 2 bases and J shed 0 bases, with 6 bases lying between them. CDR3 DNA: TGTGCCAGCAGCTTACGTCTGAGCACAGATACGCAGTATTTT. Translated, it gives CASSLRLSTDTQYF.

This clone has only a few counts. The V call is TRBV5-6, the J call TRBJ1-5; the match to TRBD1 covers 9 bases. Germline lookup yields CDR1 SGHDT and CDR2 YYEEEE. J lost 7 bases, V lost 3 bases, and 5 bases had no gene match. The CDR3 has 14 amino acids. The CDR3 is CASSWDRAQQPQHF. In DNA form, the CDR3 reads TGTGCCAGCAGCTGGGACAGGGCCCAACAGCCCCAGCATTTT.

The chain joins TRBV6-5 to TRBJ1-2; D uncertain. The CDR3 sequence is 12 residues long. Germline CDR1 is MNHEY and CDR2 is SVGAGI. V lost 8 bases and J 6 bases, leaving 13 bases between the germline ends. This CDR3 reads CASGRSSNGYTF. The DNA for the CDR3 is TGTGCCAGCGGTAGGAGCTCCAATGGCTACACCTTC.

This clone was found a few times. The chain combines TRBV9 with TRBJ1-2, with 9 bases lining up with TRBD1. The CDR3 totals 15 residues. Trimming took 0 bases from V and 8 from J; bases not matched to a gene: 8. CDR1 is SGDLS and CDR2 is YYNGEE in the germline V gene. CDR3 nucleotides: TGTGCCAGCAGCGTAGGGGGACAGGGTGTTGGAGGCTACACCTTC. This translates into CASSVGGQGVGGYTF.

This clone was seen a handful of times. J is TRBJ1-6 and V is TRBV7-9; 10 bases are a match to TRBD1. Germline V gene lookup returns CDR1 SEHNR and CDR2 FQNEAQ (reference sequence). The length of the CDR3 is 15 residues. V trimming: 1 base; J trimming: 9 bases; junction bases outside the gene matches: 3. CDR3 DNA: TGTGCCAGCAGCTTAGGACAGGGGGCAGGTTCACCCCTCCACTTT. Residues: CASSLGQGAGSPLHF. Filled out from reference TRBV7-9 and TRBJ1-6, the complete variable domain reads DTGVSQNPRHKITKRGQNVTFRCDPISEHNRLYWYRQTLGQGPEFLTYFQNEAQLEKSRLLSDRFSAERPKGSFSTLEIQRTEQGDSAMYLCASSLGQGAGSPLHFGNGTRLTVT.

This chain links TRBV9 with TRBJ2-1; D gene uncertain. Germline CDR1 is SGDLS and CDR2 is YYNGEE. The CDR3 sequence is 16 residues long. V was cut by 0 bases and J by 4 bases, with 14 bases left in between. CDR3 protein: CASSVGLGVSYNEQFF. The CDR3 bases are TGTGCCAGCAGCGTAGGCTTGGGCGTGAGTTACAATGAGCAGTTCTTC.

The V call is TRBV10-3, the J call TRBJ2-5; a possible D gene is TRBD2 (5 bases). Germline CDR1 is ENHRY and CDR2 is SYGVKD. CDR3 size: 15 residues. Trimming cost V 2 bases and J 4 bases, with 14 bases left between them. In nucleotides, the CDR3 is TGTGCCATCAGTGAGCAATCCGGGATCCCAGAGACCCAGTACTTC. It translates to CAISEQSGIPETQYF.

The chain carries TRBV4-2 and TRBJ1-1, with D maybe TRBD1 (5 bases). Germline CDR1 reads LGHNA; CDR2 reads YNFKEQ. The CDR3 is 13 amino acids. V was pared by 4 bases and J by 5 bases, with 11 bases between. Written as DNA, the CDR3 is TGTGCCAGCAGCCCGCTGGGGGGGACTGAAGCTTTCTTT. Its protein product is CASSPLGGTEAFF.

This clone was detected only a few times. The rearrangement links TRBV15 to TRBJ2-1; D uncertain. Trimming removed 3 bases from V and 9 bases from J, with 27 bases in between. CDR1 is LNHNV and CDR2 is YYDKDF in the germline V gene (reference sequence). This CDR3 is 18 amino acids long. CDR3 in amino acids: CATSRTLGGPQERTEQFF. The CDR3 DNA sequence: TGTGCCACCAGCAGGACCTTGGGCGGCCCGCAGGAGCGCACTGAGCAGTTCTTC.

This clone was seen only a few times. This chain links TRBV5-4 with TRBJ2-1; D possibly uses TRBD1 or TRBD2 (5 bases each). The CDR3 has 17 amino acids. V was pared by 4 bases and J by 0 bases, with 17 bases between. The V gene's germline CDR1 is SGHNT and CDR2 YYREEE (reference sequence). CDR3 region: CASSPKPKGSSYNEQFF. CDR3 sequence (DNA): TGTGCCAGCAGCCCGAAACCAAAGGGGAGCTCCTACAATGAGCAGTTCTTC.

CDR3 loop: CASSEYSGPGTDTQYF. DNA for the CDR3: TGTGCCAGCAGTGAGTACAGCGGCCCAGGCACAGATACGCAGTATTTT. This chain joins TRBV25-1 and TRBJ2-3, with D possibly being TRBD2 (5 bases). Per germline, CDR1 MGHDK and CDR2 SYGVNS. Deletions cut 3 bases from V and 1 base from J, with 14 bases between. This CDR3 comprises 16 residues.

The CDR3 is CASSYDSLQPQHF. For the CDR3, the DNA is TGTGCCAGCAGTTACGATTCATTGCAGCCCCAGCATTTT. The chain joins TRBV6-5 to TRBJ1-5, with D unclear. The CDR3 is 13 amino acids. V was pared by 2 bases and J by 7 bases, with 9 bases between. Germline V CDR1 and CDR2: MNHEY, SVGAGI.

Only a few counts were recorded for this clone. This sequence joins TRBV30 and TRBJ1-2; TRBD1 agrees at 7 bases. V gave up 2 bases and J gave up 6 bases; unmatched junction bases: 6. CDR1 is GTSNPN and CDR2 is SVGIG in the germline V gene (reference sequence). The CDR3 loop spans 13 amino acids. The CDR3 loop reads CAWSNDREDGYTF. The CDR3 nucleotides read TGTGCCTGGAGTAACGACAGGGAGGATGGCTACACCTTC.

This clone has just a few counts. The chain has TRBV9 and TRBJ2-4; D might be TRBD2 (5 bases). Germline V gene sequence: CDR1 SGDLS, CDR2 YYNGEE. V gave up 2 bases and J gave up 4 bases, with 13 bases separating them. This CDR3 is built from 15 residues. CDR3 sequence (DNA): TGTGCCAGCAGCGTGAGAGGACTGGGGAAAAACATTCAGTACTTC. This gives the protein CASSVRGLGKNIQYF.

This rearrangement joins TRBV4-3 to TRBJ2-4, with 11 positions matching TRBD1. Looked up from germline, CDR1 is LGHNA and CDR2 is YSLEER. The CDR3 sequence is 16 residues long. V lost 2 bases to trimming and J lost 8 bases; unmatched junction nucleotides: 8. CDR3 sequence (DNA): TGCGCCAGCAGCCAAAACGGACAGGGGGCATGGGACATTCAGTACTTC. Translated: CASSQNGQGAWDIQYF.

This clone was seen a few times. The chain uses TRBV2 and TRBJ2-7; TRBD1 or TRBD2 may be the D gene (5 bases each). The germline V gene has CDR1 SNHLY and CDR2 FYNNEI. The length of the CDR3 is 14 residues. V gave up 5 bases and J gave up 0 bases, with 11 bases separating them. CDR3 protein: CASSRGTDSYEQYF. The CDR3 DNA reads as TGTGCCAGCAGTCGAGGGACGGACTCCTACGAGCAGTACTTC.

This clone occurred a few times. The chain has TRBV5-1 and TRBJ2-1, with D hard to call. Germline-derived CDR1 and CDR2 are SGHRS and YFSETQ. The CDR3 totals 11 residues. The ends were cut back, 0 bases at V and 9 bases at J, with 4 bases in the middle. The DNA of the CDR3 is TGCGCCAGCAGCTTGGACACTGAGCAGTTCTTC. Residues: CASSLDTEQFF.

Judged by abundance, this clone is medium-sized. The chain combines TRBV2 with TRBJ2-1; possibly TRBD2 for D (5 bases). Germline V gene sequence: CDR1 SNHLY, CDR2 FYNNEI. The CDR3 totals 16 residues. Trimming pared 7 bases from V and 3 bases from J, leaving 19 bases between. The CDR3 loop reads CASTAMIGESYNEQFF. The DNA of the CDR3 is TGTGCCAGCACCGCGATGATTGGGGAGAGCTACAATGAGCAGTTCTTC.

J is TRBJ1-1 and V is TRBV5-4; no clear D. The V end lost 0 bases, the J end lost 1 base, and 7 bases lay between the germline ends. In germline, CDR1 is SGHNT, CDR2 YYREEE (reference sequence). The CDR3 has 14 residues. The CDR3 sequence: CASSLDVRNTEAFF. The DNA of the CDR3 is TGTGCCAGCAGCTTGGATGTGCGGAACACTGAAGCTTTCTTT. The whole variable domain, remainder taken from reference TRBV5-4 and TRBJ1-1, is ETGVTQSPTHLIKTRGQQVTLRCSSQSGHNTVSWYQQALGQGPQFIFQYYREEENGRGNFPPRFSGLQFPNYSSELNVNALELDDSALYLCASSLDVRNTEAFFGQGTRLTVV.

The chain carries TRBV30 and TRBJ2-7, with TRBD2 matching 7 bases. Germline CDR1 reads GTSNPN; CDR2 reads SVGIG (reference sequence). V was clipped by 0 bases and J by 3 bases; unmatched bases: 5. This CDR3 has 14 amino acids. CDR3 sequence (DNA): TGTGCCTGGAGTGTAGCGGGCGGGGGCTACGAGCAGTACTTC. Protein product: CAWSVAGGGYEQYF.

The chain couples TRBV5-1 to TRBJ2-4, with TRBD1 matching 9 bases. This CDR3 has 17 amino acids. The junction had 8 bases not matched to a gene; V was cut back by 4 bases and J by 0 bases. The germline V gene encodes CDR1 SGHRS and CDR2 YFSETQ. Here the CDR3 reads CASSPLLGQGAKNIQYF. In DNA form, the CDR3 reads TGCGCCAGCAGCCCCCTTTTGGGACAGGGAGCCAAAAACATTCAGTACTTC.

The CDR3 loop is CASSHGFRAFF. DNA of the CDR3: TGTGCCAGCAGCCATGGGTTTCGAGCTTTCTTT. The genes are TRBV7-9 and TRBJ1-1; no reliable D call. CDR1 and CDR2 from the germline V gene are SEHNR and FQNEAQ (reference sequence). Trimming shortened V by 5 bases and J by 10 bases, and 11 bases separated the two germline ends. CDR3 length: 11 residues.